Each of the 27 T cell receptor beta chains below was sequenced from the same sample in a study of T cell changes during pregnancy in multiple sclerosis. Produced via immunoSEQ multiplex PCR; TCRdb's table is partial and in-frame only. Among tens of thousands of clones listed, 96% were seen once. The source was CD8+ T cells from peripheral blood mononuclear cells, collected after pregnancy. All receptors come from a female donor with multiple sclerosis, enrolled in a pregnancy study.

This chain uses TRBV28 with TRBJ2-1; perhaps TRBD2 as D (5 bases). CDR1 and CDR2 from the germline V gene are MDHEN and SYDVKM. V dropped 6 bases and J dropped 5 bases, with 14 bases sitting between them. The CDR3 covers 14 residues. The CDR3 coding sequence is TGTGCCAGCAGCCCCATTAGCGCCAACAATGAGCAGTTCTTC. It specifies CASSPISANNEQFF. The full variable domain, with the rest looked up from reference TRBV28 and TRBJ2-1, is DVKVTQSSRYLVKRTGEKVFLECVQDMDHENMFWYRQDPGLGLRLIYFSYDVKMKEKGDIPEGYSVSREKKERFSLILESASTNQTSMYLCASSPISANNEQFFGPGTRLTVL.

CDR3 residues: CASSENLGTAYEQYF. CDR3 in DNA: TGTGCCAGCAGTGAAAACCTAGGGACAGCCTACGAGCAGTACTTC. The chain has TRBV6-1 and TRBJ2-7, with 7 bases matching TRBD1. This CDR3 region has 15 residues. Germline V gene data show CDR1 as MNHNS and CDR2 as SASEGT. V was pared by 2 bases and J by 2 bases, with 6 bases of the junction left unmatched.

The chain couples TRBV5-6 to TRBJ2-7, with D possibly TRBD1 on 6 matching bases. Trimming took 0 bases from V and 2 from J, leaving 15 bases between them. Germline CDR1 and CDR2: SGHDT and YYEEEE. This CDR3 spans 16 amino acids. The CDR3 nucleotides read TGTGCCAGCAGCTTGGAATGGGACACTCCTCCCTACGAGCAGTACTTC. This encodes CASSLEWDTPPYEQYF.

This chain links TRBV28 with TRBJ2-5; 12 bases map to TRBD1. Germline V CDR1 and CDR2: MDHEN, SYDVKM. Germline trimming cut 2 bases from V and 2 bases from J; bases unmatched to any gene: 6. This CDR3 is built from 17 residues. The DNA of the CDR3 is TGTGCCAGCAGTTTACCCGGGACAGGGGGCGATCAAGAGACCCAGTACTTC. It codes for CASSLPGTGGDQETQYF.

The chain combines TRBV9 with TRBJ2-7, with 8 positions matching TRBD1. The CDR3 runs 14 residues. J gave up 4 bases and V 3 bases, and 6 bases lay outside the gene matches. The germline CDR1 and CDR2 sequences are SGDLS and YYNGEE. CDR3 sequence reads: CASSAGTGLYEQYF. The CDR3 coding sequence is TGTGCCAGCAGCGCCGGGACAGGTCTATACGAGCAGTACTTC.

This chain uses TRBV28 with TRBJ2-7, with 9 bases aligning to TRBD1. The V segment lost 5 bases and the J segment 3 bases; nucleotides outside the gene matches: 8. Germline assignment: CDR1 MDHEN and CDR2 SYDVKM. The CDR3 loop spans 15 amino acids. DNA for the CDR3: TGTGCCAGCAGTGTCGCCGGGACAGGGAGCTACGAGCAGTACTTC. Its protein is CASSVAGTGSYEQYF.

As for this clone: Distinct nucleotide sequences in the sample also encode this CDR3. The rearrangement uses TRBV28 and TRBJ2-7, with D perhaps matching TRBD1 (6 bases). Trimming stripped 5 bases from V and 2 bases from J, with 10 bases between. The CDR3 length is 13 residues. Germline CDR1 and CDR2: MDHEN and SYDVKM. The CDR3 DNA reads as TGTGCCAGCAGTCAGACAGGAGCCTACGAGCAGTACTTC. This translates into CASSQTGAYEQYF.

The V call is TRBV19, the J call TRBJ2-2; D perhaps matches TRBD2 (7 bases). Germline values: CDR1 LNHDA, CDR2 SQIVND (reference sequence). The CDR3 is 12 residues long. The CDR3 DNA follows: TGTCCTCGAGGGGGGGACACCGGGGAGCTGTTTTTT. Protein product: CPRGGDTGELFF.

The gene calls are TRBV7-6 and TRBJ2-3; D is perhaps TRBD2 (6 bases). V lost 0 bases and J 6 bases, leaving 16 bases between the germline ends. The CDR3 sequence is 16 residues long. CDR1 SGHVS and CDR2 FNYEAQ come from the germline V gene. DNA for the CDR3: TGTGCCAGCAGCTTAGCAGGAGGGGCCGATGGGGATACGCAGTATTTT. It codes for CASSLAGGADGDTQYF.

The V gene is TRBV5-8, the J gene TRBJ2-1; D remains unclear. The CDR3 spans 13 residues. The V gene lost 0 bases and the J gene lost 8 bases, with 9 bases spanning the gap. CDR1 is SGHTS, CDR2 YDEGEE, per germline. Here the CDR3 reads CASSLVTVHEQFF. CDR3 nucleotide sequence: TGTGCCAGCAGCTTGGTTACTGTGCATGAGCAGTTCTTC.

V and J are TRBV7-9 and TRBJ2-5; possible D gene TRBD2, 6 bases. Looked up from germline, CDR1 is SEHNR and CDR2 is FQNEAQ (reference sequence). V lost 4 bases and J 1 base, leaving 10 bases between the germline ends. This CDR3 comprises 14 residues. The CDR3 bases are TGTGCCAGCAGCTCGTGGGAGGTCCAAGAGACCCAGTACTTC. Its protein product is CASSSWEVQETQYF.

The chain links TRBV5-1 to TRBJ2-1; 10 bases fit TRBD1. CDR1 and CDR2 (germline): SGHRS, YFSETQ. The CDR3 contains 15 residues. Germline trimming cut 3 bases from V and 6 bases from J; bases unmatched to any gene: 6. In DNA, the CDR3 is TGCGCCAGCAGCTGGGGGGGGACAGGGGTCAATGAGCAGTTCTTC. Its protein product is CASSWGGTGVNEQFF.

As DNA, the CDR3 is TGTGCCAGTAGTATAGGAGCGGGGGCTGGAGAGACCCAGTACTTC. Amino acid sequence: CASSIGAGAGETQYF. The gene calls are TRBV19 and TRBJ2-5; TRBD2 matches at 8 bases. Trimming removed 1 base from V and 4 bases from J; junction bases left unmatched: 5. This CDR3 region has 15 residues. CDR1 and CDR2 (germline): LNHDA, SQIVND (reference sequence).

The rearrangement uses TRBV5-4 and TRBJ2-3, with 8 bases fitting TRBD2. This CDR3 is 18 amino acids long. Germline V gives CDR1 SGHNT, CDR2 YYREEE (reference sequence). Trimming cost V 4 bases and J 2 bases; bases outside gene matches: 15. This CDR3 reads CASSRAPGTSGTTDTQYF. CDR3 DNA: TGTGCCAGCAGCCGGGCGCCAGGAACTAGCGGTACCACAGATACGCAGTATTTT.

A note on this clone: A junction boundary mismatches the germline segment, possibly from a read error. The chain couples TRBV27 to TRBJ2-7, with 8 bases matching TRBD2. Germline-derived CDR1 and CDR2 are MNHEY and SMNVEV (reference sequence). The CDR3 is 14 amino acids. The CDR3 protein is CASSTTSGSSEQYF. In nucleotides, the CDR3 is TGTGCCAGCAGTACTACTAGCGGCTCCTCCGAGCAGTACTTC.

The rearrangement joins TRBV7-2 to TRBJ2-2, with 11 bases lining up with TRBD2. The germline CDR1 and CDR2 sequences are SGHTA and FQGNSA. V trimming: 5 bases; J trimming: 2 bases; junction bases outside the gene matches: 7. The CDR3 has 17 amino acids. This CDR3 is CASSLRLAGTNTGELFF. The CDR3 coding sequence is TGTGCCAGCAGCCTGCGACTAGCGGGGACTAACACCGGGGAGCTGTTTTTT.

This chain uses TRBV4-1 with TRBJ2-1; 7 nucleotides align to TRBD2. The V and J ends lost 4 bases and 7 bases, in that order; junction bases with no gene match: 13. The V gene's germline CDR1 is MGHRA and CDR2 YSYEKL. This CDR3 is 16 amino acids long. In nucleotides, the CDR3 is TGCGCCAGCAGCCCCATTCGGGGCGGGAGCACGAATGAGCAGTTCTTC. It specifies CASSPIRGGSTNEQFF.

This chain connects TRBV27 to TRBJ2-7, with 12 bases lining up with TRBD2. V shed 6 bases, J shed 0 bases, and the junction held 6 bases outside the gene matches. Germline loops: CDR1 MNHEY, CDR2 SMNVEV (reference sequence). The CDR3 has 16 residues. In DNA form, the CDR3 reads TGTGCCAGCAGCTCCATGACTAGCGGGAGCTCCTACGAGCAGTACTTC. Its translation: CASSSMTSGSSYEQYF.

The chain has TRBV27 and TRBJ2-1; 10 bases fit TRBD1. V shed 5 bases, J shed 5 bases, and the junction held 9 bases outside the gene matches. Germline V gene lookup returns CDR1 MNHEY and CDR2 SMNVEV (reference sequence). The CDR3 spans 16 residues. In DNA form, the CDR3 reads TGTGCCAGCAGTGATTTTAGACAGGGGGCAAACAATGAGCAGTTCTTC. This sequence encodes CASSDFRQGANNEQFF.

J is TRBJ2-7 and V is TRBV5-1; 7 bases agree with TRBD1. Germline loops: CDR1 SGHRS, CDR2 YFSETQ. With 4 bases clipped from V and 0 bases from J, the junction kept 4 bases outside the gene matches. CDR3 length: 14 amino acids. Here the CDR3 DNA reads TGCGCCAGCAGCCTGGACAGGTTCTCCTACGAGCAGTACTTC. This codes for CASSLDRFSYEQYF. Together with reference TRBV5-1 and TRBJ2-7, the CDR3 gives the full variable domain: KAGVTQTPRYLIKTRGQQVTLSCSPISGHRSVSWYQQTPGQGLQFLFEYFSETQRNKGNFPGRFSGRQFSNSRSEMNVSTLELGDSALYLCASSLDRFSYEQYFGPGTRLTVT.

The CDR3 spells CASSAGGAVYEQYF. The CDR3 region has the DNA TGTGCCAGCAGCGCAGGGGGCGCGGTCTACGAGCAGTACTTC. V and J are TRBV9 and TRBJ2-7; 8 bases are shared with TRBD1. Per the germline V gene, CDR1 is SGDLS and CDR2 is YYNGEE. V was pared by 3 bases and J by 3 bases, with 5 bases of the junction left unmatched. The CDR3 extends over 14 amino acids.

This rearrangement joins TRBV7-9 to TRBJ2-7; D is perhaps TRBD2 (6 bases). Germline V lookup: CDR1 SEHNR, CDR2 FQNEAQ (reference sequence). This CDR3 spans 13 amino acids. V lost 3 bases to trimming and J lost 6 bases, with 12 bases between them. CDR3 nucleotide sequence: TGTGCCAGCAGCTTTACTATGGAGGGCGAGCAGTACTTC. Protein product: CASSFTMEGEQYF.

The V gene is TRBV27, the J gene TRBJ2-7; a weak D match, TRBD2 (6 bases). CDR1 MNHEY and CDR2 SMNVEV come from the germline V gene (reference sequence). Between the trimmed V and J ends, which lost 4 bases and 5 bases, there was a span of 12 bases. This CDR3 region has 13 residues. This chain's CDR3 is CASSSSGSHEQYF. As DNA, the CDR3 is TGTGCCAGCAGTTCCAGCGGGTCCCACGAGCAGTACTTC.

In DNA form, the CDR3 reads TGCGCCAGCAGCCAAGAGGAGGGAGGATCGGAAGGCTACACCTTC. It specifies CASSQEEGGSEGYTF. This chain joins TRBV4-1 and TRBJ1-2; the D is unclear. V lost 0 bases and J 8 bases, leaving 16 bases between the germline ends. Germline assignment: CDR1 MGHRA and CDR2 YSYEKL. This CDR3 is 15 amino acids long.

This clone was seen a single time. CDR3 sequence (DNA): TGTGCCAGCAGTTTCTTGGGACAGGAAATATACACTGAAGCTTTCTTT. It is translated as CASSFLGQEIYTEAFF. This chain uses TRBV28 with TRBJ1-1; TRBD1 aligns across 8 bases. CDR1 and CDR2 from the germline V gene are MDHEN and SYDVKM. This CDR3 is built from 16 residues. Germline trimming cut 3 bases from V and 3 bases from J; bases unmatched to any gene: 9.

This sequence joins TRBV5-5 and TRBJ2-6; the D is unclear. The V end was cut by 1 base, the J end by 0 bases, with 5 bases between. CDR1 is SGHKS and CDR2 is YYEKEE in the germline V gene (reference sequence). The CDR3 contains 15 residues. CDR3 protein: CASSLPSSGANVLTF. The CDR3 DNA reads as TGTGCCAGCAGCTTGCCCAGCTCTGGGGCCAACGTCCTGACTTTC.

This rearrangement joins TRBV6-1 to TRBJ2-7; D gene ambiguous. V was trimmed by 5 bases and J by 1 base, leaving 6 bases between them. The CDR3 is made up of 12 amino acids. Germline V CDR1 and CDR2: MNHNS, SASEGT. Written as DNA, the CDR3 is TGTGCCAGCAGTCCCCTATCCTACGAGCAGTACTTC. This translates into CASSPLSYEQYF.